This T cell receptor beta chain is drawn from a study of cytomegalovirus exposure and HLA in healthy donors. Study details: Genotyping showed 81% of 398 donors falling in the Caucasian-associated ancestry cluster.

Study-wide results and limits: In all likelihood, a cluster of highly shared sequence variants was a sequencing artifact. An analysis that was carried out later associated fewer than 20,000 TCR beta sequences with HLA alleles at 0.05 false discovery rate.

The primer mix had 60 Vbeta and 13 Jbeta primers. Some clones are missing from TCRdb's copy, which holds only in-frame ones; the method was immunoSEQ multiplex PCR. Of about 160,000 clones in the sample, 82% were seen once. V lost 1 base and J lost 2, with 9 bases in between. Per germline, CDR1 SEHNR and CDR2 FQNEAQ (reference sequence). CDR3 size: 14 residues. About this clone: Its antigen remains unknown.

V is TRBV7-9 and J is TRBJ2-7; a weak D match, TRBD2 (6 bases). The sequence was collected from a girl between 10 and 17 years old in good health and CMV-seropositive. The sequenced sample consisted of PBMCs. The CDR3 sequence: CASSLGGMAYEQYF. The DNA for the CDR3 is TGTGCCAGCAGCTTAGGCGGGATGGCCTACGAGCAGTACTTC.